These 22 T cell receptor beta chains were all obtained from the same sample, sequenced in a study of blood T cell repertoires in COVID-19. TCRdb keeps only in-frame clones here, not all; method: immunoSEQ multiplex PCR. This sample has roughly 200,000 clones, with approximately 86% found just once. The material sequenced was PBMCs or T cells enriched from blood (not recorded which). The receptors derive from a woman aged 55-75 years with acute COVID-19.

The J gene is TRBJ1-6, the V gene TRBV3-1 (or the pseudogene TRBV3-2); the D gene is possibly TRBD1 (6 bases). The CDR3 is 17 residues long. Looked up from germline, CDR1 is LGHDT and CDR2 is YNNKEL (reference sequence). Trimming cost V 1 base and J 10 bases, with 20 bases left between them. CDR3 protein: CASSQAGQGTRRSPLHF. The CDR3 DNA sequence: TGTGCCAGCAGCCAAGCGGGGCAGGGGACGCGAAGATCACCCCTCCACTTT.

V gene TRBV27 combines with J gene TRBJ2-7; D uncertain. Germline V CDR1 and CDR2: MNHEY, SMNVEV (reference sequence). Trimming removed 8 bases at V and 0 bases at J, with 11 bases between. The length of the CDR3 is 13 residues. For the CDR3, the DNA is TGTGCCAGCCGAGACACCAGCTCCTACGAGCAGTACTTC. This sequence encodes CASRDTSSYEQYF.

This clone was counted a few times. The chain employs TRBV10-3 and TRBJ1-1, with unresolved D. Germline V gene data show CDR1 as ENHRY and CDR2 as SYGVKD. The germline V and J ends were trimmed by 8 bases and 6 bases, with 16 bases remaining between them. This CDR3 has 13 residues. This CDR3 reads CAISRGRESEAFF. CDR3 nucleotide sequence: TGTGCCATCTCCCGAGGGAGGGAGTCTGAAGCTTTCTTT.

This sequence joins TRBV28 and TRBJ2-7, with 7 bases identical to TRBD2. The CDR3 sequence is 17 residues long. V dropped 2 bases and J dropped 2; count of bases not matched to a gene: 12. The V gene's germline CDR1 is MDHEN and CDR2 SYDVKM. Here the CDR3 reads CASSLGKREIPTYEQYF. Written as DNA, the CDR3 is TGTGCCAGCAGTTTAGGCAAGCGGGAAATCCCCACCTACGAGCAGTACTTC.

The rearrangement uses TRBV29-1 and TRBJ1-1; D remains ambiguous. Germline V CDR1 and CDR2: SQVTM, ANQGSEA. CDR3 length: 13 amino acids. With 5 bases removed from V and 4 bases from J, the gap between germline ends came to 14 bases. The DNA of the CDR3 is TGCAGCGTTTGTCTCGGGGTGGCCACTGAAGCTTTCTTT. This encodes CSVCLGVATEAFF.

The chain joins TRBV10-1 to TRBJ1-3; D uncertain. V was pared by 2 bases and J by 0 bases, with 8 bases between. This CDR3 is 15 amino acids long. The germline V gene has CDR1 WNHNN and CDR2 SYGVQD (reference sequence). The CDR3 coding sequence is TGCGCCAGCAGTGAGACAAAAAACTCTGGAAACACCATATATTTT. Protein sequence: CASSETKNSGNTIYF.

V gene TRBV4-2 combines with J gene TRBJ1-4; tentative D call: TRBD1 (6 bases). The germline V and J ends were trimmed by 0 bases and 6 bases, with 17 bases remaining between them. The CDR3 spans 17 residues. Germline CDR1 and CDR2: LGHNA and YNFKEQ. The CDR3 region has the DNA TGTGCCAGCAGCCAAGAAGGCATATTGGGGGCTGATGAAAAACTGTTTTTT. Its protein product is CASSQEGILGADEKLFF.

This chain joins TRBV9 and TRBJ1-3; 8 bases map to TRBD1. Trimming took 4 bases from V and 3 from J; bases not matched to a gene: 6. This CDR3 region has 15 residues. The germline V gene has CDR1 SGDLS and CDR2 YYNGEE. The CDR3 is CASSFQGARGNTIYF. The CDR3, as DNA: TGTGCCAGCAGCTTCCAGGGGGCGCGTGGAAACACCATATATTTT.

This chain uses TRBV7-9 with TRBJ2-1, with D tentatively TRBD2 (6 bases). The V gene's germline CDR1 is SEHNR and CDR2 FQNEAQ (reference sequence). V was trimmed by 10 bases and J by 8 bases, leaving 24 bases between them. CDR3 length equals 15 residues. This CDR3 reads CAIFRGWRDEDEQFF. The DNA for the CDR3 is TGTGCCATCTTTCGAGGGTGGCGGGATGAGGATGAGCAGTTCTTC.

The chain combines TRBV24-1 with TRBJ1-2; D possibly corresponds to TRBD1 (6 bases). The CDR3 totals 11 residues. Germline CDR1 is KGHDR and CDR2 is SFDVKD. Trimming removed 6 bases at V and 7 bases at J, with 8 bases between. CDR3 loop: CATSNRAGYTF. The DNA of the CDR3 is TGTGCCACCAGTAACAGGGCTGGCTACACCTTC.

This chain joins TRBV6-5 and TRBJ2-7; maybe TRBD1 (6 bases). CDR3 size: 14 residues. V lost 2 bases to trimming and J lost 4 bases, with 12 bases between them. From germline, CDR1 is MNHEY and CDR2 SVGAGI. The CDR3, as DNA: TGTGCCAGCAGTTACGGGGGCCTAGGGTACGAGCAGTACTTC. This sequence encodes CASSYGGLGYEQYF.

The chain employs TRBV9 and TRBJ2-3; 8 bases fit TRBD2. Germline V gives CDR1 SGDLS, CDR2 YYNGEE. The V gene end was trimmed by 4 bases and the J gene end by 0 bases; junction bases not matched to a gene: 7. The CDR3 loop spans 16 amino acids. In nucleotides, the CDR3 is TGTGCCAGCAGCATTACTAGCGGTCCTAGCACAGATACGCAGTATTTT. This sequence encodes CASSITSGPSTDTQYF.

The V call is TRBV19, the J call TRBJ1-2; a possible D gene is TRBD1 (5 bases). This CDR3 has 16 residues. Deletions cut 7 bases from V and 7 bases from J, with 25 bases between. Germline loops: CDR1 LNHDA, CDR2 SQIVND (reference sequence). The CDR3 loop reads CASTPPGSWGESGYTF. DNA for the CDR3: TGTGCCAGTACCCCTCCCGGGAGTTGGGGGGAGAGTGGCTACACCTTC.

The chain employs TRBV9 and TRBJ1-2, with D maybe TRBD1 (5 bases). The V gene lost 2 bases and the J gene lost 0 bases, with 14 bases spanning the gap. The CDR3 has 16 amino acids. In germline, CDR1 is SGDLS, CDR2 YYNGEE. CDR3 sequence (DNA): TGTGCCAGCAGCGTGCCCCTGGGGGGAGCTAACTATGGCTACACCTTC. It translates to CASSVPLGGANYGYTF.

The chain joins TRBV28 to TRBJ1-6; a weak D match, TRBD1 (6 bases). The CDR3 has 13 amino acids. The ends were cut back, 9 bases at V and 10 bases at J, with 16 bases in the middle. Germline loops: CDR1 MDHEN, CDR2 SYDVKM. This chain's CDR3 is CASVRDTSSPLHF. CDR3 bases: TGTGCCAGTGTCCGGGACACCTCCTCACCCCTCCACTTT.

The J gene is TRBJ1-1, the V gene TRBV25-1, with TRBD1 matching 7 bases. The CDR3 extends over 14 amino acids. From germline, CDR1 is MGHDK and CDR2 SYGVNS. V lost 9 bases to trimming and J lost 1 base; unmatched junction nucleotides: 8. The CDR3 nucleotides read TGTGCCAGTAAGTCGACAGGGACGAACACTGAAGCTTTCTTT. Translation gives CASKSTGTNTEAFF.

The chain links TRBV6-2 or TRBV6-3 to TRBJ2-7; the D is unclear. Deletions cut 0 bases from V and 7 bases from J, with 4 bases between. Germline-derived CDR1 and CDR2 are MNHEY and SVGEGT. This CDR3 spans 11 amino acids. The CDR3 bases are TGTGCCAGCAGTTACTCGACAGAGCAGTACTTC. Its translation: CASSYSTEQYF.

V gene TRBV6-6 combines with J gene TRBJ2-7; the match to TRBD1 covers 8 bases. Germline-derived CDR1 and CDR2 are MNHNY and SVGAGI (reference sequence). The CDR3 is 14 amino acids. V trimming: 6 bases; J trimming: 2 bases; junction bases outside the gene matches: 6. The CDR3 reads CASREAGGAYEQYF. CDR3 coding DNA: TGTGCCAGCAGGGAGGCAGGGGGCGCCTACGAGCAGTACTTC.

The count of this clone is one. The V call is TRBV7-6, the J call TRBJ2-2; 11 bases match TRBD2. Trimming at V came to 6 bases and at J to 4 bases, leaving 1 base not matched to a gene. This CDR3 spans 14 amino acids. Germline loops: CDR1 SGHVS, CDR2 FNYEAQ. DNA of the CDR3: TGTGCCAGCAGGCTAGCGGGGGGCACCGGGGAGCTGTTTTTT. Encoded protein: CASRLAGGTGELFF. The whole variable domain, remainder taken from reference TRBV7-6 and TRBJ2-2, is GAGVSQSPRYKVTKRGQDVALRCDPISGHVSLYWYRQALGQGPEFLTYFNYEAQQDKSGLPNDRFSAERPEGSISTLTIQRTEQRDSAMYRCASRLAGGTGELFFGEGSRLTVL.

The chain is built from TRBV10-3 and TRBJ1-6, with D maybe TRBD1 (6 bases). Trimming took 0 bases from V and 6 from J, leaving 18 bases between them. Per the germline V gene, CDR1 is ENHRY and CDR2 is SYGVKD. The CDR3 runs to 18 residues. For the CDR3, the DNA is TGTGCCATCAGTGAGTCTCCCCCGGGGGGGGCAGGTAATTCACCCCTCCACTTT. It is translated as CAISESPPGGAGNSPLHF.

The rearrangement links TRBV5-6 to TRBJ1-2; D gene unclear. The CDR3 contains 13 residues. V was shortened by 2 bases and J by 2 bases, with 7 bases between the two germline ends. Germline-derived CDR1 and CDR2 are SGHDT and YYEEEE. CDR3 nucleotide sequence: TGTGCCAGCAGCTTAGCGGGGAACTATGGCTACACCTTC. It codes for CASSLAGNYGYTF.

The rearrangement uses TRBV7-6 and TRBJ2-1; weak D call: TRBD1 (5 bases). The germline V gene encodes CDR1 SGHVS and CDR2 FNYEAQ. CDR3 length: 13 residues. The ends were cut back, 3 bases at V and 5 bases at J, with 8 bases in the middle. The CDR3 DNA reads as TGTGCCAGCAGCTTGGACATCCACAATGAGCAGTTCTTC. Its translation: CASSLDIHNEQFF.